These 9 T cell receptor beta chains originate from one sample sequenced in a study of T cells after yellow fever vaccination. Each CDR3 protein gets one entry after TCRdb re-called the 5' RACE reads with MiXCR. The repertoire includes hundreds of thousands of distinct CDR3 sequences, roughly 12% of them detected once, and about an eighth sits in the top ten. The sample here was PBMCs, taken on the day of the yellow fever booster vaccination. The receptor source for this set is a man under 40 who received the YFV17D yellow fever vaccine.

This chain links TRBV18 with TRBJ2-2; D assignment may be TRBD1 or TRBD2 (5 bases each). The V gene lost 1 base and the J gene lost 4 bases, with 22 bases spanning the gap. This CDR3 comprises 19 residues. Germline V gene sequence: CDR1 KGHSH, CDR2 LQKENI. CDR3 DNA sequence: TGTGCCAGCTCACCACGGGATGCTAGGGACCGGGCGATCACCGGGGAGCTGTTTTTT. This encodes CASSPRDARDRAITGELFF.

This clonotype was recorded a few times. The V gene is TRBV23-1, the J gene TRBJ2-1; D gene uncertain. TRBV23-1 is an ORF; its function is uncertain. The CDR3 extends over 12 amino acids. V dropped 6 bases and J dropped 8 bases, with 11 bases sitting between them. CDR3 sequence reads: CASSPGNYEQFF. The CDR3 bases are TGCGCCAGCAGCCCAGGAAACTATGAGCAGTTCTTC.

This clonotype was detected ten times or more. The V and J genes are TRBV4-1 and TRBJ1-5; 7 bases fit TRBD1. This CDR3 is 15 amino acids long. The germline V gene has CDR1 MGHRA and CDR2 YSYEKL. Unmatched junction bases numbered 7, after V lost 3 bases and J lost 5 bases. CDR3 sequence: CASSQEGQRYQPQHF. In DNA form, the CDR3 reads TGCGCCAGCAGCCAGGAGGGACAGAGGTATCAGCCCCAGCATTTT.

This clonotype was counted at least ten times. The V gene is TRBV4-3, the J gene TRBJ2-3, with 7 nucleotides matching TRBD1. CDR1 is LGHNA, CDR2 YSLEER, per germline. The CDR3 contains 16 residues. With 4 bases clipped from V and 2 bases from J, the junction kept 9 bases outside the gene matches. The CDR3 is CASSPQGELPTDTQYF. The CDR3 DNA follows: TGCGCCAGCAGCCCCCAGGGGGAACTACCCACAGATACGCAGTATTTT.

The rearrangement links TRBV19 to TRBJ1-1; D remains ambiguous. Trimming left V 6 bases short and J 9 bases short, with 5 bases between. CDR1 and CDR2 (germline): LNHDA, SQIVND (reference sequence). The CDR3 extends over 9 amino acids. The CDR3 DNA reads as TGTGCCAGTAGCCCTCAAGCTTTCTTT. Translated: CASSPQAFF.

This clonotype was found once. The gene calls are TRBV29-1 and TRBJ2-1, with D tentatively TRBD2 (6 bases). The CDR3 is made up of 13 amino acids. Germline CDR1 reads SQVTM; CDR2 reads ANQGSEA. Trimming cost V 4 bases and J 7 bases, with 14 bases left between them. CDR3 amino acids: CSVGLVSINEQFF. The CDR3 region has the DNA TGCAGCGTTGGACTAGTTAGTATTAATGAGCAGTTCTTC.

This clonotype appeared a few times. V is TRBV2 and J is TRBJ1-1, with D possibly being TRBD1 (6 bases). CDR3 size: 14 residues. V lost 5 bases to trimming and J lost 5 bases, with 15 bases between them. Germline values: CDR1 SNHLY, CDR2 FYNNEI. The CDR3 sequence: CASSPQVQGTEAFF. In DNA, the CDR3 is TGTGCCAGCAGTCCGCAGGTTCAGGGGACTGAAGCTTTCTTT.

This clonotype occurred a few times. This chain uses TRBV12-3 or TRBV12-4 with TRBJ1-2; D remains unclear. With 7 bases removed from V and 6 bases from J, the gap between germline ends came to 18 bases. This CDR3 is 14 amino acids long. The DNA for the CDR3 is TGTGCCAGCACCACCGACGTCGGGATGCATGGCTACACCTTC. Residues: CASTTDVGMHGYTF.

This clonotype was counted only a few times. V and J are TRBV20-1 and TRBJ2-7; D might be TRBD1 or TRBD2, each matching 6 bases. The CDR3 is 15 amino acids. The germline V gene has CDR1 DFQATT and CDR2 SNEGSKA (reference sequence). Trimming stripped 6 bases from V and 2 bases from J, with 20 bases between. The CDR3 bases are TGCAGTGCCAATCCCGGACAGCGGGCAACCTACGAGCAGTACTTC. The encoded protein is CSANPGQRATYEQYF.